These 20 T cell receptor beta chains originate from one sample sequenced in a study of blood T cell repertoires in COVID-19 (TCRdb year 2020). The library relied on the immunoSEQ multiplex PCR assay. Not all clones reach the TCRdb copy of this immuneACCESS table, which keeps in-frame sequences only. Checked studies attribute under half of the gap to unresolved V genes and leave the rest unexplained. Counted in this sample were about 200,000 clones; about 88% of them appeared once. The ten largest make up roughly 1.6% of the sample. Sequenced: peripheral blood. Source of these receptors: a man younger than 35 with active or convalescent COVID-19.

The J gene is TRBJ2-2, the V gene TRBV13; TRBD1 matches at 8 bases. The trim removed 5 bases at V and 4 bases at J, leaving 6 bases unmatched. This CDR3 comprises 15 residues. CDR1 PRHDT and CDR2 FYEKMQ come from the germline V gene (reference sequence). Here the CDR3 DNA reads TGTGCCAGCAGCAAGGACAGGGAGTTCACCGGGGAGCTGTTTTTT. It yields the protein CASSKDREFTGELFF.

The chain carries TRBV27 and TRBJ1-3; 7 bases are shared with TRBD1. V shed 5 bases and J 1 base; nucleotides not matched to a gene: 2. The CDR3 is 14 amino acids. CDR1 is MNHEY and CDR2 is SMNVEV in the germline V gene (reference sequence). The CDR3 loop is CASSLTGSGNTIYF. CDR3 nucleotide sequence: TGTGCCAGCAGTCTGACAGGGTCTGGAAACACCATATATTTT.

The chain links TRBV21-1 to TRBJ1-5; TRBD1 reflects the table's D call only, with no check against the DNA. TRBV21-1 is a known pseudogene. The CDR3 spans 14 residues. The CDR3 sequence: CEFGTYNSNQPQHF. The CDR3 region has the DNA TGTGAGTTTGGGACATATAATAGCAATCAGCCCCAGCATTTT.

This clone has a handful of counts. The chain has TRBV5-4 and TRBJ2-4; TRBD1 matches at 9 bases. With V trimmed by 5 bases and J by 6 bases, 3 bases remained unmatched. Germline CDR1 reads SGHNT; CDR2 reads YYREEE (reference sequence). CDR3 length: 13 residues. In nucleotides, the CDR3 is TGTGCCAGCAGTCAGGACAGGGGAAACATTCAGTACTTC. This codes for CASSQDRGNIQYF.

The chain links TRBV2 to TRBJ1-4, with TRBD1 identical over 9 bases. V lost 6 bases to trimming and J lost 6 bases; unmatched junction nucleotides: 5. Germline values: CDR1 SNHLY, CDR2 FYNNEI. The CDR3 has 14 amino acids. The CDR3 DNA sequence: TGTGCCAGCAGCCGGGACAGGGTGGATGAAAAACTGTTTTTT. Translation gives CASSRDRVDEKLFF.

The chain joins TRBV7-9 to TRBJ1-1; a possible D gene is TRBD1 (5 bases). Per the germline V gene, CDR1 is SEHNR and CDR2 is FQNEAQ (reference sequence). The CDR3 sequence is 13 residues long. Trimming shortened V by 7 bases and J by 4 bases, and 13 bases separated the two germline ends. CDR3 residues: CASNRGIGTEAFF. Written as DNA, the CDR3 is TGTGCCAGCAATCGGGGGATCGGCACTGAAGCTTTCTTT.

The chain joins TRBV7-3 to TRBJ1-1; possibly TRBD1 for D (6 bases). The CDR3 totals 16 residues. V shed 2 bases and J shed 4 bases, with 17 bases lying between them. From germline, CDR1 is SGHTA and CDR2 FQGTGA. The CDR3 bases are TGTGCCAGCAGCTTAGGGCCGGTAGGGGGTTCCACTGAAGCTTTCTTT. Translated, it gives CASSLGPVGGSTEAFF. Looking up the rest from reference TRBV7-3 and TRBJ1-1 gives the full variable domain: GAGVSQTPSNKVTEKGKYVELRCDPISGHTALYWYRQSLGQGPEFLIYFQGTGAADDSGLPNDRFFAVRPEGSVSTLKIQRTERGDSAVYLCASSLGPVGGSTEAFFGQGTRLTVV.

The chain has TRBV30 and TRBJ2-3, with no clear D. The V end lost 2 bases, the J end lost 1 base, and 7 bases lay between the germline ends. The germline V gene has CDR1 GTSNPN and CDR2 SVGIG (reference sequence). There are 13 residues in the CDR3. Here the CDR3 reads CAWSRQGTDTQYF. The CDR3 nucleotides are TGTGCCTGGAGTCGGCAGGGCACAGATACGCAGTATTTT.

This sequence joins TRBV29-1 and TRBJ2-7; 7 bases are a match to TRBD1. The V gene end was trimmed by 7 bases and the J gene end by 0 bases; junction bases not matched to a gene: 3. This CDR3 region has 12 residues. CDR1 is SQVTM, CDR2 ANQGSEA, per germline. As DNA, the CDR3 is TGCAGCGGCCGGGACAGCTCCTACGAGCAGTACTTC. Protein sequence: CSGRDSSYEQYF.

The genes are TRBV7-6 and TRBJ2-3, with 9 bases identical to TRBD2. The length of the CDR3 is 16 residues. After removal of 5 bases from V and 2 bases from J, the junction contained 8 bases not matched to a gene. Germline loops: CDR1 SGHVS, CDR2 FNYEAQ. The CDR3 nucleotides are TGTGCCAGCAGCCAGAATAGCGGGGGTGCCACAGATACGCAGTATTTT. It codes for CASSQNSGGATDTQYF.

The chain carries TRBV7-2 and TRBJ2-1, with a possible D match to TRBD2 (7 bases). Trimming removed 0 bases at V and 7 bases at J, with 16 bases between. Germline assignment: CDR1 SGHTA and CDR2 FQGNSA. The CDR3 sequence is 16 residues long. CDR3 sequence (DNA): TGTGCCAGCAGCTTAGCGGCGGGGGCCCCGGGGAATGAGCAGTTCTTC. As protein: CASSLAAGAPGNEQFF.

This chain uses TRBV2 with TRBJ1-5; D gene unclear. Germline CDR1 SNHLY, CDR2 FYNNEI. V was cut by 3 bases and J by 7 bases, with 10 bases left in between. This CDR3 region has 13 residues. CDR3: CASSDRERQPQHF. In DNA, the CDR3 is TGTGCCAGCAGTGACCGGGAAAGACAGCCCCAGCATTTT. The full variable domain, completed using reference TRBV2 and TRBJ1-5, is EPEVTQTPSHQVTQMGQEVILRCVPISNHLYFYWYRQILGQKVEFLVSFYNNEISEKSEIFDDQFSVERPDGSNFTLKIRSTKLEDSAMYFCASSDRERQPQHFGDGTRLSIL.

The CDR3 reads CASSDISGRPPTGQFF. DNA of the CDR3: TGTGCCAGCAGTGACATTAGCGGGAGGCCCCCAACGGGGCAGTTCTTC. The chain recombines TRBV6-1 with TRBJ2-1; 10 bases match TRBD2. The CDR3 loop spans 16 amino acids. Germline lookup yields CDR1 MNHNS and CDR2 SASEGT. The trim removed 3 bases at V and 12 bases at J, leaving 14 bases unmatched.

The chain couples TRBV5-5 to TRBJ2-6; 11 bases agree with TRBD1. Germline CDR1 and CDR2: SGHKS and YYEKEE (reference sequence). The CDR3 covers 18 residues. The V and J ends lost 4 bases and 2 bases, in that order; junction bases with no gene match: 8. CDR3 residues: CASSPGQGVLTGANVLTF. DNA of the CDR3: TGTGCCAGCAGCCCGGGACAGGGGGTTTTAACTGGGGCCAACGTCCTGACTTTC. Drawing the rest from reference TRBV5-5 and TRBJ2-6, the complete variable domain is DAGVTQSPTHLIKTRGQQVTLRCSPISGHKSVSWYQQVLGQGPQFIFQYYEKEERGRGNFPDRFSARQFPNYSSELNVNALLLGDSALYLCASSPGQGVLTGANVLTFGAGSRLTVL.

This chain links TRBV5-1 with TRBJ2-1; D remains unclear. The CDR3 has 15 amino acids. Germline values: CDR1 SGHRS, CDR2 YFSETQ. V was pared by 0 bases and J by 1 base, with 8 bases between. CDR3 nucleotides: TGCGCCAGCAGCTTGGGGGCAGGTTCCTACAATGAGCAGTTCTTC. This gives the protein CASSLGAGSYNEQFF.

The chain links TRBV9 to TRBJ2-3; D might be TRBD2 (5 bases). From germline, CDR1 is SGDLS and CDR2 YYNGEE. CDR3 length: 16 amino acids. Trimming stripped 3 bases from V and 4 bases from J, with 18 bases between. CDR3 in DNA: TGTGCCAGCAGCGAAAATTTAGCGTCGGGTTCAGATACGCAGTATTTT. Translating gives CASSENLASGSDTQYF.

The chain joins TRBV19 to TRBJ1-4, with TRBD1 matching 7 bases. CDR1 is LNHDA, CDR2 SQIVND, per germline (reference sequence). CDR3 length: 14 residues. With 4 bases clipped from V and 7 bases from J, the junction kept 6 bases outside the gene matches. The CDR3 is CASSKQGTREKLFF. In nucleotides, the CDR3 is TGTGCCAGTAGTAAACAGGGGACGCGTGAAAAACTGTTTTTT. Full variable domain (rest looked up from reference TRBV19 and TRBJ1-4): DGGITQSPKYLFRKEGQNVTLSCEQNLNHDAMYWYRQDPGQGLRLIYYSQIVNDFQKGDIAEGYSVSREKKESFPLTVTSAQKNPTAFYLCASSKQGTREKLFFGSGTQLSVL.

The genes are TRBV28 and TRBJ2-2; D is possibly TRBD2 (5 bases). This CDR3 contains 15 residues. Trimming stripped 5 bases from V and 5 bases from J, with 15 bases between. Per the germline V gene, CDR1 is MDHEN and CDR2 is SYDVKM. CDR3 amino acids: CASSPEPGRTGELFF. CDR3 DNA: TGTGCCAGCAGTCCGGAACCGGGAAGGACCGGGGAGCTGTTTTTT.

The rearrangement uses TRBV19 and TRBJ2-3; 10 bases align to TRBD2. From germline, CDR1 is LNHDA and CDR2 SQIVND (reference sequence). This CDR3 contains 18 residues. The V gene end was trimmed by 8 bases and the J gene end by 0 bases; junction bases not matched to a gene: 14. As DNA, the CDR3 is TGTGCCAGTCAGAAGCGGGGGGGCTACCTAAGTAGCACAGATACGCAGTATTTT. Its protein product is CASQKRGGYLSSTDTQYF.

This sequence joins TRBV27 and TRBJ2-1; D gene uncertain. Looked up from germline, CDR1 is MNHEY and CDR2 is SMNVEV (reference sequence). There are 15 residues in the CDR3. Trimming shortened V by 3 bases and J by 0 bases, and 9 bases separated the two germline ends. The CDR3 sequence: CASSFSSGSYNEQFF. In DNA, the CDR3 is TGTGCCAGCAGTTTTTCCTCCGGCTCCTACAATGAGCAGTTCTTC.